Reported below is one TCR beta chain. Sequencing was performed with immunoSEQ multiplex PCR; in TCRdb, only in-frame clones are kept and a portion is missing. The repertoire consists of more than 70,000 clones, with approximately 90% occurring once and the leading ten covering 8.5% to 10%. This entry belongs to a study of blood T cell repertoires in COVID-19. At the level of the study: The samples span acute and convalescent COVID-19 from the United States, Italy and Spain. In each case, the material was cDNA or gDNA derived from T cells, B-cell-depleted T cells, or PBMCs.

The sequence derives from a man aged 45 to 65 with acute or convalescent COVID-19. The sequenced sample was peripheral blood.

The CDR3 nucleotides read TGCAGCGTTGACGGGACAGGGGGCTCTGAAGCTTTCTTT. Translation gives CSVDGTGGSEAFF. The chain has TRBV29-1 and TRBJ1-1; TRBD1 agrees at 12 bases. The ends lost 3 bases at V and 6 bases at J; junction bases unmatched: 2. Germline V lookup: CDR1 SQVTM, CDR2 ANQGSEA. The length of the CDR3 is 13 residues.